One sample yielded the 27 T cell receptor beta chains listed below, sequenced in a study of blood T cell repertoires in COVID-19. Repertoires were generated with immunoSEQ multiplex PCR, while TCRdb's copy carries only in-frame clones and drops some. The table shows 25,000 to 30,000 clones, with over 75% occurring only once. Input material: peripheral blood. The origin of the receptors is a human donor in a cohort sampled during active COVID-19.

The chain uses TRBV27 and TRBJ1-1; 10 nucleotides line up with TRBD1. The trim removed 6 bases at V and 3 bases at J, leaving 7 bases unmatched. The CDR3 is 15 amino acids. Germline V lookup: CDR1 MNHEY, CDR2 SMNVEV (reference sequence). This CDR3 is CASRPGQGLDTEAFF. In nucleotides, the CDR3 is TGTGCCAGCAGACCGGGACAGGGGTTGGACACTGAAGCTTTCTTT.

The CDR3 DNA sequence: TGTGCCAGCAGGTTACCCGGACAGGGGTTAGGCGAAAAACTGTTTTTT. This encodes CASRLPGQGLGEKLFF. The genes are TRBV21-1 and TRBJ1-4; the table's D call of TRBD1 was not tested on the DNA. TRBV21-1 is annotated as a pseudogene. The CDR3 loop spans 16 amino acids.

CDR3 sequence: CASSLARDTQYF. In nucleotides, the CDR3 is TGTGCCAGCAGTTTAGCGAGAGATACGCAGTATTTT. The rearrangement links TRBV12-3 or TRBV12-4 to TRBJ2-3, with no clear D. This CDR3 is built from 12 residues. Between the trimmed V and J ends, which lost 0 bases and 5 bases, there was a span of 3 bases.

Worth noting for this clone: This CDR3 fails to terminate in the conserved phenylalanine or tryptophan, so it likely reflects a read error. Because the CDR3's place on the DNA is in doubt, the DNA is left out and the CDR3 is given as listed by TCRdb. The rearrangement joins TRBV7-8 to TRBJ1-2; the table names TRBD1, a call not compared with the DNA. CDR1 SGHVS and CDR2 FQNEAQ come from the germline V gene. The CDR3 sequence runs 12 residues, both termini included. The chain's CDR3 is CASSSSTGGVVL.

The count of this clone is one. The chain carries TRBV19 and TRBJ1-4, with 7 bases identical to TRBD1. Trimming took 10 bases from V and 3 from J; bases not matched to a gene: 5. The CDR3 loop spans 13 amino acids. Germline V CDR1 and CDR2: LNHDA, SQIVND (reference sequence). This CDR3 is CAMRDRANEKLFF. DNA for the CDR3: TGTGCCATGAGGGACAGAGCTAATGAAAAACTGTTTTTT.

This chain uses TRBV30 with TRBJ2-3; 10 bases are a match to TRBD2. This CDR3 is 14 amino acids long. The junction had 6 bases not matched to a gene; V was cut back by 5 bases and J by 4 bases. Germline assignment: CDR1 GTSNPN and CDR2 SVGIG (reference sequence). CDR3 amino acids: CAWRIAGGSDTQYF. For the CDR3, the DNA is TGTGCCTGGCGGATAGCGGGGGGCTCAGATACGCAGTATTTT.

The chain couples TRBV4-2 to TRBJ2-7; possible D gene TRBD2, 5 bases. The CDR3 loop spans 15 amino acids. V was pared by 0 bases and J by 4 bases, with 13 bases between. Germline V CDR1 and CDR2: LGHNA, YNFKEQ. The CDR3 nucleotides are TGTGCCAGCAGCCAAGATGAGGGCGGAGCGTACGAGCAGTACTTC. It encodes CASSQDEGGAYEQYF.

The CDR3 region has the DNA TGTGCCACCAGCAGAACTAGCGCATCGGGATACGAGCAGTACTTC. Its translation is CATSRTSASGYEQYF. This chain uses TRBV15 with TRBJ2-7; TRBD2 matches 7 bases. This CDR3 comprises 15 residues. Germline V gene sequence: CDR1 LNHNV, CDR2 YYDKDF (reference sequence). The V gene end was trimmed by 2 bases and the J gene end by 4 bases; junction bases not matched to a gene: 8.

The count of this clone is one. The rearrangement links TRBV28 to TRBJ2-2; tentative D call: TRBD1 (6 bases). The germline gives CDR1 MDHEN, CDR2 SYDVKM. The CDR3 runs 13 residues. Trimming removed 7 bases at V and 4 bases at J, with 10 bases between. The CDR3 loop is CASTIGGTGELFF. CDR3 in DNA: TGTGCCAGCACGATAGGGGGCACCGGGGAGCTGTTTTTT.

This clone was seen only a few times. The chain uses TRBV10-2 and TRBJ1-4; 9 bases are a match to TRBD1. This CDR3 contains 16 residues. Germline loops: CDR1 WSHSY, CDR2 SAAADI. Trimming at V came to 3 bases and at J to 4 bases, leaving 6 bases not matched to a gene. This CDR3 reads CASSDLTGGGNEKLFF. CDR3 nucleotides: TGCGCCAGCAGTGATCTGACAGGGGGAGGTAATGAAAAACTGTTTTTT.

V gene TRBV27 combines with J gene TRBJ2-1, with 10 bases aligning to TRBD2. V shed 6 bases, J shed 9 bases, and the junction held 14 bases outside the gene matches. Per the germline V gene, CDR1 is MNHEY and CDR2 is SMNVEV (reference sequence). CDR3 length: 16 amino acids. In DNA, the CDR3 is TGTGCCAGCAGGGACCCTCGAGGACTAGCGGTTGGTGAGCAGTTCTTC. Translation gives CASRDPRGLAVGEQFF.

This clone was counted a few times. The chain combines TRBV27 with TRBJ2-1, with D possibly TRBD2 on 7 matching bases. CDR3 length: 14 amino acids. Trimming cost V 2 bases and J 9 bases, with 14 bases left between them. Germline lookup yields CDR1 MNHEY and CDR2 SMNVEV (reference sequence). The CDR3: CASSLGGGAFEQFF. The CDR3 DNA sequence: TGTGCCAGCAGTTTAGGTGGGGGGGCCTTTGAGCAGTTCTTC.

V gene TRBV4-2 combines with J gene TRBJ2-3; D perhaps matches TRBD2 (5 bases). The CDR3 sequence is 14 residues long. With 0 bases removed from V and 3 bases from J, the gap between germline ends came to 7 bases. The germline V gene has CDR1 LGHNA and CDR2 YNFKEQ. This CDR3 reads CASSQDLATDTQYF. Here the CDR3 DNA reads TGTGCCAGCAGCCAAGATCTAGCAACAGATACGCAGTATTTT.

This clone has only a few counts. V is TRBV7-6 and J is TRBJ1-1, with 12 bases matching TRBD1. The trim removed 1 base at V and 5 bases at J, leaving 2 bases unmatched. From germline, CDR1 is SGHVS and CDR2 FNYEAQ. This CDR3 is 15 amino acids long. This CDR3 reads CASSLEGQGATEAFF. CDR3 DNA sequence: TGTGCCAGCAGCTTAGAGGGACAGGGGGCTACTGAAGCTTTCTTT.

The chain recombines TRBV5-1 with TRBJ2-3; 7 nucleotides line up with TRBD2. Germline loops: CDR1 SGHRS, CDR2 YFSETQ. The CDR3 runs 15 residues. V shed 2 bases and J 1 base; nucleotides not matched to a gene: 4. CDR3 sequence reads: CASSFGAGGTDTQYF. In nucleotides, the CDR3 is TGCGCCAGCAGCTTTGGGGCGGGGGGCACAGATACGCAGTATTTT. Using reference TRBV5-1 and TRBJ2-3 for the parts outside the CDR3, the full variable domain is KAGVTQTPRYLIKTRGQQVTLSCSPISGHRSVSWYQQTPGQGLQFLFEYFSETQRNKGNFPGRFSGRQFSNSRSEMNVSTLELGDSALYLCASSFGAGGTDTQYFGPGTRLTVL.

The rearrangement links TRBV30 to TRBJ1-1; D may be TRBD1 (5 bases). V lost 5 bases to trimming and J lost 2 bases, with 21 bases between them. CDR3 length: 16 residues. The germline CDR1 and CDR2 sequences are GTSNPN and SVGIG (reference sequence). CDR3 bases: TGTGCCTGGTGTGGCCCGGGGGGGGGAGGAAACACTGAAGCTTTCTTT. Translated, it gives CAWCGPGGGGNTEAFF. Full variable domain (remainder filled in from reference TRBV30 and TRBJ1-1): SQTIHQWPATLVQPVGSPLSLECTVEGTSNPNLYWYRQAAGRGLQLLFYSVGIGQISSEVPQNLSASRPQDRQFILSSKKLLLSDSGFYLCAWCGPGGGGNTEAFFGQGTRLTVV.

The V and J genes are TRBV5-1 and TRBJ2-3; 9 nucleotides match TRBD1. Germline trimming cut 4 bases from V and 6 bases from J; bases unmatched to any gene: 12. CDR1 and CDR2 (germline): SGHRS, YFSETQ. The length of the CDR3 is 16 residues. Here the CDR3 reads CASSATGGFGTDTQYF. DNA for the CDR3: TGCGCCAGCAGCGCCACAGGGGGCTTTGGAACCGATACGCAGTATTTT.

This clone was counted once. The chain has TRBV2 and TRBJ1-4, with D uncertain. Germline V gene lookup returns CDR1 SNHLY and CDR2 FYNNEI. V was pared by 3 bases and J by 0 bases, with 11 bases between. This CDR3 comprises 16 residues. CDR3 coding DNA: TGTGCCAGCAGTGAGGGCCTATCAACAACTAATGAAAAACTGTTTTTT. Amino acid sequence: CASSEGLSTTNEKLFF.

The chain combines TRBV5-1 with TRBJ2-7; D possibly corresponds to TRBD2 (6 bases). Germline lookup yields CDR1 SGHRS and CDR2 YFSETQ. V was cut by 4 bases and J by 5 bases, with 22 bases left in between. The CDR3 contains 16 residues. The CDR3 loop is CASSPEGGQVNDEQYF. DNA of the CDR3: TGCGCCAGCAGCCCCGAAGGAGGGCAGGTAAACGACGAGCAGTACTTC.

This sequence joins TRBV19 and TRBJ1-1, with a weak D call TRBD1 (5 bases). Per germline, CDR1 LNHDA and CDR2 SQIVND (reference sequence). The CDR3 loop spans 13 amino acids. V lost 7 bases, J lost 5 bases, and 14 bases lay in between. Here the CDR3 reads CASTLGGVTEAFF. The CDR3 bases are TGTGCCAGTACCCTGGGGGGGGTTACTGAAGCTTTCTTT. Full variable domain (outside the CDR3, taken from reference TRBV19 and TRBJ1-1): DGGITQSPKYLFRKEGQNVTLSCEQNLNHDAMYWYRQDPGQGLRLIYYSQIVNDFQKGDIAEGYSVSREKKESFPLTVTSAQKNPTAFYLCASTLGGVTEAFFGQGTRLTVV.

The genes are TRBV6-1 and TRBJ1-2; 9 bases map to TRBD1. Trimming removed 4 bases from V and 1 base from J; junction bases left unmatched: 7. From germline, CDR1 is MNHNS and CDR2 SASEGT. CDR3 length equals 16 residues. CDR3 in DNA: TGTGCCAGCAGTGGTGAAAGGACAGGGGTTAACTATGGCTACACCTTC. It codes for CASSGERTGVNYGYTF.

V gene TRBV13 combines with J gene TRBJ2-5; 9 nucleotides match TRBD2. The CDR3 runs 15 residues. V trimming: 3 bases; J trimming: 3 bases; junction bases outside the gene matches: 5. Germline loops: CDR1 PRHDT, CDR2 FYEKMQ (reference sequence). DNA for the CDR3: TGTGCCAGCAGCTTCAGAGCGGGGGGAAAAGAGACCCAGTACTTC. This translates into CASSFRAGGKETQYF.

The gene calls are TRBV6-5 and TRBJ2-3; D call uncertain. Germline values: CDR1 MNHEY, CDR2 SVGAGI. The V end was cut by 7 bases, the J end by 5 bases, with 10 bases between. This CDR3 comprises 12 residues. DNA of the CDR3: TGTGCCAGCACCGATGCTATAGATACGCAGTATTTT. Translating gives CASTDAIDTQYF.

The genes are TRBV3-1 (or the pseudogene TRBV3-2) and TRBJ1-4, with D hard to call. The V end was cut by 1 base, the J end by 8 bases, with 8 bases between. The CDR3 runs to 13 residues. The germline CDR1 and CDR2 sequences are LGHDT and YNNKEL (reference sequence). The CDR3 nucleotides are TGTGCCAGCAGCCAAGTCTCCAGGGAAAAACTGTTTTTT. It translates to CASSQVSREKLFF.

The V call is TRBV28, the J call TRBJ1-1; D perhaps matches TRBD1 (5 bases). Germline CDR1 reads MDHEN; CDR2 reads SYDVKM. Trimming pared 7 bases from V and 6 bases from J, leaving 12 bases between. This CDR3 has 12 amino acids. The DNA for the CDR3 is TGTGCCAGCAAGGGGCGGGACTCTGAAGCTTTCTTT. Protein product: CASKGRDSEAFF.

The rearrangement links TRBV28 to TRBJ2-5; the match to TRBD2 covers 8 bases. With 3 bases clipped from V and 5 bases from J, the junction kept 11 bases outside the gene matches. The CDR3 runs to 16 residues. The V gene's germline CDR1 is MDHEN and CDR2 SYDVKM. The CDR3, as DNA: TGTGCCAGCAGTTTCAGCCGGGGGGGCCTCGGCGAGACCCAGTACTTC. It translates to CASSFSRGGLGETQYF.

CDR3 coding DNA: TGTGCCACGATCGCGCCGAGCTCCTACGAGCAGTACTTC. Translation gives CATIAPSSYEQYF. The chain couples TRBV28 to TRBJ2-7; D not certain. CDR3 size: 13 residues. Germline-derived CDR1 and CDR2 are MDHEN and SYDVKM. Trimming stripped 10 bases from V and 0 bases from J, with 13 bases between.